One TCR beta chain is described in this entry. Its antigen is not identified. An end of the junction differs from the germline gene, which may be a read error. This sample is drawn from a study of cytotoxic CD8 clonotypes in ibrutinib-treated CLL. Roughly 2.2 micrograms of genomic DNA from cryopreserved PBMCs went into TCR beta libraries. Study-level results: Baseline values of clonality outstripped age-matched healthy donors and followed circulating CD8+ T-cell counts.

Only in-frame clones appear in the TCRdb table, and some are missing; sequencing was by immunoSEQ multiplex PCR. The table includes under 150,000 clones, around 84% detected once. The germline gives CDR1 SGHRS, CDR2 YFSETQ. CDR3 length: 13 amino acids. This specimen was PBMCs, taken after 24 months of ibrutinib treatment. This receptor was obtained from a human donor with chronic lymphocytic leukemia. The rearrangement links TRBV5-1 to TRBJ1-1, with D possibly being TRBD1 (5 bases). CDR3 region: CASSQQETGEALF. The CDR3 DNA reads TGCGCCAGCAGCCAACAAGAAACAGGTGAAGCTCTCTTT. Complete variable domain (other parts from reference TRBV5-1 and TRBJ1-1): KAGVTQTPRYLIKTRGQQVTLSCSPISGHRSVSWYQQTPGQGLQFLFEYFSETQRNKGNFPGRFSGRQFSNSRSEMNVSTLELGDSALYLCASSQQETGEALFGQGTRLTVV.